This TCR beta chain comes out of a study of spatial heterogeneity in lung cancer. Overall study context: From matched bulk RNA-seq came a T cell module score, which showed a strong correlation with TCR transcript counts in tumor regions.

Broader study findings: Tumors with more nonsynonymous mutations had more expanded intratumoral alpha and beta TCRs.

TCRdb passed the 5' RACE reads through MiXCR, listing each CDR3 protein once. The repertoire holds some 8,700 distinct CDR3 sequences, 10% to 15% seen once, with approximately 11% in the top ten. This clonotype was counted at least ten times. As yet, its antigen is unknown. The time point here: sample taken at primary tumor resection. Whole RNA came from tumor, nontumor lung or frozen PBMC and was sequenced without being sorted. The length of the CDR3 is 13 residues. Germline assignment: CDR1 MDHEN and CDR2 SYDVKM. V was trimmed by 6 bases and J by 6 bases, leaving 12 bases between them. This receptor was identified in a male donor with early-stage non-small cell lung cancer. The chain is built from TRBV28 and TRBJ1-5; the D is unclear. The sample here was lung tumor tissue, taken at surgery. Here the CDR3 DNA reads TGTGCCAGCAGCCCTAGGGTAGGTCAGCCCCAGCATTTT. Protein sequence: CASSPRVGQPQHF.